This T cell receptor beta chain appears in the sequencing data of a study of identical twins. Study outcomes and limitations: Interpretation of the results relied on cross-sectional statistical analysis and not on following the same donors. Abundant cord blood beta clonotypes carried fewer insertions; memory repertoires showed none.

This CDR3 is built from 15 residues. The V gene's germline CDR1 is PRHDT and CDR2 FYEKMQ (reference sequence). V was cut by 3 bases and J by 7 bases, with 15 bases left in between. This clonotype was observed a few times. Its target is unknown. The cDNA had a unique molecular identifier and a template-switch universal primer site. TCRdb independently ran MiXCR on the 5' RACE reads; one entry per CDR3 protein. There are more than 1.5 million distinct CDR3 sequences in the sample; less than 35% occur only once, and 0.25% to 0.3% lies in the top ten. Each donor (without exception) was a healthy Caucasian.

V is TRBV13 and J is TRBJ1-4; no definite D call. This clonotype was sampled from a newborn girl in good health. Material for sequencing was cord blood. The CDR3 nucleotides are TGTGCCAGCAGCTTTGAACCGGCTGGCGTTGAAAAACTGTTTTTT. Translating gives CASSFEPAGVEKLFF.